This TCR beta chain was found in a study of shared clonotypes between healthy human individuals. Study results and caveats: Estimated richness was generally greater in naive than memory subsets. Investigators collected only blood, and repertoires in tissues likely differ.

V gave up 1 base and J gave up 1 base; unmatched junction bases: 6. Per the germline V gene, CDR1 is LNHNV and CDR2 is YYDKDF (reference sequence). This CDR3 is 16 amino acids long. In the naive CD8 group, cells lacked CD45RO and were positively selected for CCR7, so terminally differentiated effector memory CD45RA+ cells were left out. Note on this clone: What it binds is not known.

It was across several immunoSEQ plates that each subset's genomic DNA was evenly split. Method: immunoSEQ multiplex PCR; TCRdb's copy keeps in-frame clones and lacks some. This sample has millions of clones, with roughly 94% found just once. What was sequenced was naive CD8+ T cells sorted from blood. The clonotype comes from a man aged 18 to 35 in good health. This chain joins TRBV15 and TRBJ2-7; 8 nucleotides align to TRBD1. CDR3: CATSRGRTGISYEQYF. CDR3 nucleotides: TGTGCCACCAGCAGAGGAAGGACAGGGATATCCTACGAGCAGTACTTC.